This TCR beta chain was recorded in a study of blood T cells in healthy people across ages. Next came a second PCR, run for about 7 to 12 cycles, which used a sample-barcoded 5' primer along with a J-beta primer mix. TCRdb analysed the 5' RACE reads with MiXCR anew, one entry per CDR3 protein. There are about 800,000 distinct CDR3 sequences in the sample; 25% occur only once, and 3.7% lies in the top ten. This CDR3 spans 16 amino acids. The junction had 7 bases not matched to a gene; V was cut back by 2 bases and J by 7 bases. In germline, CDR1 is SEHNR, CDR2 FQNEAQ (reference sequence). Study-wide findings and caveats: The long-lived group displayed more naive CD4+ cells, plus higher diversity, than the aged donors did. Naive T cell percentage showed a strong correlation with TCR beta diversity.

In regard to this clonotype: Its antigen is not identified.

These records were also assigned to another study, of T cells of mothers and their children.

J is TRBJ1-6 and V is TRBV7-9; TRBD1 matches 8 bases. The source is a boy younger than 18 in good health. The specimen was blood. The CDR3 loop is CASSLTGGRRNSPLHF. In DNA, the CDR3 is TGTGCCAGCAGCTTAACAGGGGGGCGTCGAAATTCACCCCTCCACTTT.